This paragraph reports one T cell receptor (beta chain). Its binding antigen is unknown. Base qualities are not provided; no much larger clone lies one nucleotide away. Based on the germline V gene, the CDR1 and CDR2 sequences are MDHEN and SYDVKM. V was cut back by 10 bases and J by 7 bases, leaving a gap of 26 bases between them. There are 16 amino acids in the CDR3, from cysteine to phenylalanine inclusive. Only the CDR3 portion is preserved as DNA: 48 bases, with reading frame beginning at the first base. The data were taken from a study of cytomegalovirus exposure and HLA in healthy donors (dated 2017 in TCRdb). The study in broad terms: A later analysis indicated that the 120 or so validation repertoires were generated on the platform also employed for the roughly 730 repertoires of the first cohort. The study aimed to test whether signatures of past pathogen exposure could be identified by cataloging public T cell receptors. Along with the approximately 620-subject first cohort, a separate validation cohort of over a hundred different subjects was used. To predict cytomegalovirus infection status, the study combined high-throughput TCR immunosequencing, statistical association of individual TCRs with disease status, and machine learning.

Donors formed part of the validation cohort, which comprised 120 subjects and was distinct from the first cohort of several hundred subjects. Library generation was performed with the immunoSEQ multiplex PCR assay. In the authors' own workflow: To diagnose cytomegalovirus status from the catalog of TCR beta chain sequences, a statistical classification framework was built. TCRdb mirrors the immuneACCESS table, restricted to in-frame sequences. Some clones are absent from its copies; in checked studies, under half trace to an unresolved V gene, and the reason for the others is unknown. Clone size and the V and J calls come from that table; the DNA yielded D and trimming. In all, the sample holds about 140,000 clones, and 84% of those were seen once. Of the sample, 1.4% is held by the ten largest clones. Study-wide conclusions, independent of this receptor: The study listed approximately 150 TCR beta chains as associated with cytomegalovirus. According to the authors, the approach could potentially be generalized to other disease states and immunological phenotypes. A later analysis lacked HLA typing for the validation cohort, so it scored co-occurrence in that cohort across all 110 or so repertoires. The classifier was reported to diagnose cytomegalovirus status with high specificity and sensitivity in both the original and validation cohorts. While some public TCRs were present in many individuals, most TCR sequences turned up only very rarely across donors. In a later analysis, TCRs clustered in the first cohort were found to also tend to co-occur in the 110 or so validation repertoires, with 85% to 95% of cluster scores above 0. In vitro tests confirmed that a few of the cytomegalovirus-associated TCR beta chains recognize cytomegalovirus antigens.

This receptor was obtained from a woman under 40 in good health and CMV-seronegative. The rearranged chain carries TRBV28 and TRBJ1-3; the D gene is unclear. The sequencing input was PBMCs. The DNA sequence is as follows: TGTGCCACCTACTCCAGCCGGGGAATCGGGAGGAACACCATATATTTT. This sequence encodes CATYSSRGIGRNTIYF.